The source of this TCR beta chain is a study of cytomegalovirus exposure and HLA in healthy donors. Study-wide results and limits: In vitro work confirmed that three CMV-associated chains recognize CMV antigens. The study put 160 or so TCR beta chains on its list as cytomegalovirus-associated.

V lost 6 bases and J lost 4; bases outside the gene matches: 11. Germline V lookup: CDR1 MGHRA, CDR2 YSYEKL. This CDR3 is 15 amino acids long. PCR employed 60 Vbeta and 13 Jbeta primers. The repertoire was sequenced with immunoSEQ multiplex PCR; TCRdb's copy has only in-frame clones and lacks some. This sample carries fewer than 250,000 clones, approximately 88% of them seen once, and the ten largest clones take 0.71%. As regards this clone: Its antigen is as yet unknown.

Specimen: PBMCs. The J gene is TRBJ1-1, the V gene TRBV4-1; 7 positions agree with TRBD1. The clonotype originates from a boy between 2 and 10 years old in good health and CMV-seronegative. CDR3 bases: TGCGCCAGCAGTAAGGAGGGGGCGCGGGTCACTGAAGCTTTCTTT. It yields the protein CASSKEGARVTEAFF.